A selection of T cell receptor beta chains follows, all from one sample in a study of shared clonotypes between healthy human individuals. The method was immunoSEQ multiplex PCR; TCRdb's version includes in-frame clones alone and lacks a portion of them. Of millions of clones in the sample, 90% to 95% were seen once. The material sequenced was naive CD8+ T cells from PBMCs. These receptors were collected from a man aged 18 to 30 in good health. Some clones in this sample may be carry-over from other donors' samples. Each CDR3 is given with its conserved first and last residue. The D gene is left open where the match is weak. Expanded clones get a size class; other rows say once, few or many, or leave the size out.

j_gene,d_gene,v_gene,abundance,CDR3aa,CDR3nt
TRBJ1-1,-,TRBV19,-,CASSDPLRAEAFF,TGTGCCAGTAGTGACCCCTTACGGGCTGAAGCTTTCTTT
TRBJ1-5,TRBD1,TRBV11-2,-,CASSSGQGVHQPQHF,TGTGCCAGCAGCTCGGGACAGGGGGTGCATCAGCCCCAGCATTTT
TRBJ2-7,TRBD2,TRBV7-8,-,CATRDYSYEQYF,TGTGCCACCCGGGACTACTCCTACGAGCAGTACTTC
TRBJ2-7,-,TRBV4-1,-,CASSQELGDEQYF,TGCGCCAGCAGCCAAGAATTGGGGGACGAGCAGTACTTC
TRBJ1-1,-,TRBV27,-,CASRSTGLNTEAFF,TGTGCCAGCAGATCCACAGGGCTGAACACTGAAGCTTTCTTT
TRBJ2-5,-,TRBV11-2,-,CASNPTRGRQETQYF,TGTGCCAGCAACCCCACGCGGGGAAGACAAGAGACCCAGTACTTC
TRBJ1-2,-,TRBV15,-,CATSNRANDYGYTF,TGTGCCACCAGCAACAGGGCAAACGACTATGGCTACACCTTC
TRBJ2-7,-,TRBV28,-,CASSFAGSYEQYF,TGTGCCAGCAGTTTTGCGGGAAGCTACGAGCAGTACTTC
TRBJ2-4,-,TRBV25-1,once,CASSGHRNIQYF,TGTGCCAGCAGTGGACACAGGAACATTCAGTACTTC
TRBJ2-3,-,TRBV5-1,-,CASSLGTLPTDTQYF,TGCGCCAGCAGCTTGGGTACGCTCCCCACAGATACGCAGTATTTT
TRBJ2-5,-,TRBV5-4,-,CASSFRTVKETQYF,TGTGCCAGCAGCTTCAGGACGGTGAAAGAGACCCAGTACTTC
TRBJ2-4,-,TRBV2,-,CASSEEKGAPPKNIQYF,TGTGCCAGCAGTGAAGAAAAGGGAGCCCCCCCCAAAAACATTCAGTACTTC
TRBJ2-5,TRBD2,TRBV11-2,-,CASSPRPSGTYQETQYF,TGTGCCAGCAGTCCACGGCCTAGCGGAACGTACCAAGAGACCCAGTACTTC
TRBJ1-2,-,TRBV5-6,-,CASSVSARGGYGYTF,TGTGCCAGCAGCGTTTCGGCCCGGGGGGGCTATGGCTACACCTTC
TRBJ1-2,TRBD1,TRBV11-2,-,CASSLAGGGAYGYTF,TGTGCCAGCAGCTTAGCCGGAGGGGGCGCTTATGGCTACACCTTC
TRBJ2-5,-,TRBV10-3,-,CAIRSPQWGEETQYF,TGTGCCATCAGAAGTCCCCAGTGGGGGGAAGAGACCCAGTACTTC
TRBJ2-3,TRBD2,TRBV7-3,-,CASSFLAGGGTDTQYF,TGTGCCAGCAGCTTCCTAGCGGGTGGGGGCACAGATACGCAGTATTTT
TRBJ1-2,-,TRBV11-2,-,CASSLDLSTGTEGYTF,TGTGCCAGCAGCTTAGACCTTTCGACGGGGACGGAGGGCTACACCTTC
TRBJ2-2,-,TRBV9,-,CASGDGRAGELFF,TGTGCCAGCGGAGACGGGCGCGCCGGGGAGCTGTTTTTT
TRBJ2-1,-,TRBV9,-,CASSVVTSSYNEQFF,TGTGCCAGCAGCGTAGTTACTAGCTCCTACAATGAGCAGTTCTTC
TRBJ2-7,-,TRBV2,-,CARGPGTSYEQYF,TGTGCCAGGGGCCCGGGGACCTCCTACGAGCAGTACTTC
TRBJ2-5,-,TRBV6-6,-,CASSYGGMETQYF,TGTGCCAGCAGTTACGGGGGGATGGAGACCCAGTACTTC
TRBJ2-1,TRBD1,TRBV19,-,CASSIGQGNEQFF,TGTGCCAGTAGTATAGGACAGGGGAATGAGCAGTTCTTC
TRBJ2-1,TRBD2,TRBV7-9,-,CASSLALLGTSGVNEQFF,TGTGCCAGCAGCTTAGCGCTTTTGGGGACTAGCGGAGTCAATGAGCAGTTCTTC
TRBJ1-5,-,TRBV11-2,-,CASSLDGWHQPQHF,TGTGCCAGCAGCTTAGATGGGTGGCATCAGCCCCAGCATTTT
TRBJ1-1,-,TRBV9,few,CASGEAFF,TGTGCCAGCGGGGAAGCTTTCTTT
TRBJ2-1,TRBD1,TRBV11-3,-,CASSDRDRVDGEQFF,TGTGCCAGCAGCGACCGGGACAGGGTTGACGGTGAGCAGTTCTTC
TRBJ1-1,TRBD1,TRBV19,once,CASSPWTGGLSNTEAFF,TGTGCCAGTAGTCCATGGACAGGGGGGTTGTCGAACACTGAAGCTTTCTTT
TRBJ1-2,-,TRBV28,-,CASSWGTGNPTYGYTF,TGTGCCAGCAGTTGGGGTACAGGGAACCCTACGTATGGCTACACCTTC
TRBJ2-2,-,TRBV7-6,-,CASSLGRTSSNTGELFF,TGTGCCAGCAGCTTAGGCAGGACGAGTTCGAACACCGGGGAGCTGTTTTTT
TRBJ1-1,-,TRBV27,-,CASSATRRHGLNTEAFF,TGTGCCAGCAGTGCGACCAGGCGGCACGGGTTGAACACTGAAGCTTTCTTT
TRBJ2-7,-,TRBV6-1,-,CASSGALGSAYEQYF,TGTGCCAGCAGTGGAGCGTTGGGTAGCGCCTACGAGCAGTACTTC
TRBJ2-7,TRBD1,TRBV6-5,-,CASSYTDRAYEQYF,TGTGCCAGCAGTTACACGGACAGGGCCTACGAGCAGTACTTC
TRBJ1-1,-,TRBV4-3,-,CASSQGENTEAFF,TGCGCCAGCAGCCAAGGGGAAAACACTGAAGCTTTCTTT
TRBJ2-1,-,TRBV27,-,CASSLMRYNEQFF,TGTGCCAGCAGTCTAATGCGGTACAATGAGCAGTTCTTC
TRBJ2-7,-,TRBV5-1,-,CASSWSYEQYF,TGCGCCAGCAGCTGGAGCTACGAGCAGTACTTC
TRBJ2-7,TRBD2,TRBV7-9,-,CASSLARLAVGYEQYF,TGTGCCAGCAGCTTAGCTCGACTAGCGGTTGGGTACGAGCAGTACTTC
TRBJ2-7,-,TRBV7-6,-,CASSPRTADYEQYF,TGTGCCAGCAGCCCGAGGACTGCTGATTACGAGCAGTACTTC
TRBJ2-1,TRBD1,TRBV29-1,-,CSVGTGPYNEQFF,TGCAGCGTTGGGACAGGTCCCTACAATGAGCAGTTCTTC
TRBJ2-7,TRBD1,TRBV27,-,CASSLSVGTGTNEQYF,TGTGCCAGCAGTTTATCAGTGGGGACAGGGACAAACGAGCAGTACTTC
TRBJ2-3,-,TRBV9,-,CASSVAGRARDLGDTQYF,TGTGCCAGCAGCGTAGCTGGGCGAGCCCGGGACCTAGGGGATACGCAGTATTTT
TRBJ2-2,-,TRBV21-1,few,CASSMPGELFF,TGTGCCAGCAGTATGCCCGGGGAGCTGTTTTTT
TRBJ2-7,TRBD2,TRBV5-6,-,CASSFRAGVSYEQYF,TGTGCCAGCAGCTTCAGAGCGGGGGTCTCCTACGAGCAGTACTTC
TRBJ1-4,-,TRBV2,-,CASTRGWGNEKLFF,TGTGCCAGTACCCGGGGATGGGGTAATGAAAAACTGTTTTTT
TRBJ2-7,-,TRBV23-1,once,CASSQGRIQTGNYEQYF,TGCGCCAGCAGTCAGGGGCGCATTCAGACAGGTAACTACGAGCAGTACTTC
TRBJ2-7,-,TRBV7-9,-,CASSRDGTFEQYF,TGTGCCAGCAGCCGCGACGGGACTTTTGAGCAGTACTTC
TRBJ1-1,-,TRBV6-6,-,CASSYPGTENTEAFF,TGTGCCAGCAGTTACCCCGGGACGGAGAACACTGAAGCTTTCTTT
TRBJ2-7,-,TRBV7-8,-,CASSYGRVSYEQYF,TGTGCCAGCAGCTACGGAAGGGTCTCCTACGAGCAGTACTTC
TRBJ2-2,TRBD2,TRBV2,-,CASRFSGRANTGELFF,TGTGCCAGCAGGTTTAGCGGGCGCGCGAACACCGGGGAGCTGTTTTTT
TRBJ2-6,-,TRBV27,-,CASRPTSSGANVLTF,TGTGCCAGCAGGCCCACCTCCTCTGGGGCCAACGTCCTGACTTTC
TRBJ2-7,-,TRBV27,-,CASSSTQILEQYF,TGTGCCAGCAGTTCCACTCAAATTTTGGAGCAGTACTTC
TRBJ2-7,-,TRBV2,once,CASSEAARFYEQYF,TGTGCCAGCAGTGAAGCCGCGAGATTCTACGAGCAGTACTTC
TRBJ2-7,TRBD2,TRBV27,-,CASSLSSGLAGREQYF,TGTGCCAGCAGTTTATCATCCGGTCTAGCGGGGCGAGAGCAGTACTTC
TRBJ1-2,-,TRBV25-1,-,CASSDRSGTPFRYGYTF,TGTGCCAGCAGTGACCGTTCCGGGACCCCTTTCCGCTATGGCTACACCTTC
TRBJ2-7,TRBD1,TRBV30,once,CAWGFGTGESEQYF,TGTGCCTGGGGGTTCGGGACAGGGGAAAGCGAGCAGTACTTC